The 4 T cell receptor beta chains presented below share a single source sample, sequenced in a study of naive and memory T cell subsets. Notes on the study in general: A few larger clonotypes appeared in naive repertoires, especially CD8, possibly memory cells re-expressing CD45RA.

Which antigens these TCRs recognize remains unknown. The beta constant-region primer was an equimolar mix of two oligonucleotides covering TRBC1 and TRBC2. Ligated cDNA was amplified by four rounds of PCR with nested alpha and beta constant-region primers and SP2. One entry per CDR3 protein results from TCRdb running MiXCR on the UMI-ligation and nested PCR reads. The table shows over 110,000 distinct CDR3 sequences, with approximately 18% occurring only once. Sequencing was done on a sample of naive CD8+ T cells from blood. These receptors were collected from a human donor in good health.

This clonotype has just a few counts. This chain links TRBV2 with TRBJ2-1; D is unclear. The V gene's germline CDR1 is SNHLY and CDR2 FYNNEI. The CDR3 runs to 13 residues. Trimming removed 8 bases from V and 0 bases from J, with 8 bases in between. The DNA of the CDR3 is TGTGCCAGCGAAGGTGACTCCTACAATGAGCAGTTCTTC. Protein sequence: CASEGDSYNEQFF. The full variable domain, with the rest looked up from reference TRBV2 and TRBJ2-1, is EPEVTQTPSHQVTQMGQEVILRCVPISNHLYFYWYRQILGQKVEFLVSFYNNEISEKSEIFDDQFSVERPDGSNFTLKIRSTKLEDSAMYFCASEGDSYNEQFFGPGTRLTVL.

V is TRBV6-2 or TRBV6-3 and J is TRBJ2-1, with TRBD2 matching 7 bases. The CDR3 has 15 residues. The junction had 6 bases not matched to a gene; V was cut back by 5 bases and J by 2 bases. Germline loops: CDR1 MNHEY, CDR2 SVGEGT. CDR3 sequence reads: CASSTLAETYNEQFF. CDR3 in DNA: TGTGCCAGCAGTACCCTAGCGGAAACCTACAATGAGCAGTTCTTC.

The V and J genes are TRBV3-1 and TRBJ2-7, with 8 nucleotides matching TRBD2. Trimming removed 1 base from V and 4 bases from J; junction bases left unmatched: 12. The CDR3 extends over 17 amino acids. CDR1 is LGHDT, CDR2 YNNKEL, per germline (reference sequence). CDR3 sequence (DNA): TGTGCCAGCAGCCAAGGTTTCGGGGGGGGCCCTTGGTACGAGCAGTACTTC. Translating gives CASSQGFGGGPWYEQYF.

The chain's CDR3 is CASSTSGTSGYRESYNEQFF. CDR3 DNA: TGTGCCAGCAGCACGAGCGGGACTAGCGGGTACCGAGAATCCTACAATGAGCAGTTCTTC. V gene TRBV11-2 combines with J gene TRBJ2-1; the match to TRBD2 covers 12 bases. Germline V CDR1 and CDR2: SGHAT, FQNNGV. J was trimmed by 1 base and V by 5 bases; bases with no gene match: 15. This CDR3 contains 20 residues.